One sample yielded the 9 T cell receptor beta chains listed below, sequenced in a study of pediatric ulcerative colitis. Profiling relied on immunoSEQ multiplex PCR, and the TCRdb table lists in-frame clones only, not all of them. The sample holds about 32,000 clones, around 82% seen once. The material sequenced was blood. Receptors were obtained from a boy aged 5-17 years with severe ulcerative colitis.

The rearrangement links TRBV18 to TRBJ1-5; D call uncertain. This CDR3 is 14 amino acids long. CDR1 KGHSH and CDR2 LQKENI come from the germline V gene. The V gene lost 6 bases and the J gene lost 0 bases, with 9 bases spanning the gap. The CDR3 sequence is CASSRTYSNQPQHF. DNA for the CDR3: TGTGCCAGCTCGAGGACGTATAGCAATCAGCCCCAGCATTTT.

This chain links TRBV6-4 with TRBJ2-3, with no clear D. CDR1 and CDR2 (germline): MRHNA, SNTAGT. The CDR3 runs 14 residues. V was cut by 3 bases and J by 2 bases, with 9 bases left in between. The CDR3 is CASSEIGDTDTQYF. The CDR3 DNA sequence: TGTGCCAGCAGTGAGATTGGGGACACAGATACGCAGTATTTT.

The chain links TRBV7-2 to TRBJ1-5; D is unclear. CDR1 and CDR2 (germline): SGHTA, FQGNSA. The V and J ends lost 4 bases and 0 bases respectively, with 1 base between them. There are 12 residues in the CDR3. DNA of the CDR3: TGTGCCAGCAGCTATAGCAATCAGCCCCAGCATTTT. Translation: CASSYSNQPQHF. The variable domain in full, with the rest retrieved from reference TRBV7-2 and TRBJ1-5, is GAGVSQSPSNKVTEKGKDVELRCDPISGHTALYWYRQSLGQGLEFLIYFQGNSAPDKSGLPSDRFSAERTGGSVSTLTIQRTQQEDSAVYLCASSYSNQPQHFGDGTRLSIL.

The chain joins TRBV6-1 to TRBJ2-2; the D is unclear. Germline values: CDR1 MNHNS, CDR2 SASEGT. With 6 bases removed from V and 13 bases from J, the gap between germline ends came to 9 bases. This CDR3 contains 10 residues. CDR3 region: CASRGLGLFF. The CDR3 DNA sequence: TGTGCCAGCAGGGGCCTTGGGCTGTTTTTT.

J is TRBJ1-6 and V is TRBV5-1, with D unclear. The V end lost 0 bases, the J end lost 8 bases, and 9 bases lay between the germline ends. Per germline, CDR1 SGHRS and CDR2 YFSETQ. The CDR3 contains 14 residues. The CDR3 here is CASSLEFRDSPLHF. The CDR3 coding sequence is TGCGCCAGCAGCTTGGAATTTCGGGATTCACCCCTCCACTTT.

The V gene is TRBV6-5, the J gene TRBJ2-7; D may be TRBD1 or TRBD2 (5 bases each). The CDR3 consists of 14 residues. Trimming left V 6 bases short and J 6 bases short, with 18 bases between. Germline CDR1 MNHEY, CDR2 SVGAGI. The CDR3 reads CASRNRDRMGEQYF. In nucleotides, the CDR3 is TGTGCCAGCAGGAACCGGGACCGCATGGGCGAGCAGTACTTC.

In this sample, this clone turned up once. The chain carries TRBV7-3 and TRBJ2-3; no reliable D call. The V gene's germline CDR1 is SGHTA and CDR2 FQGTGA. V was cut by 2 bases and J by 0 bases, with 15 bases left in between. The CDR3 is made up of 17 amino acids. The CDR3 loop reads CASSLEPGGPSTDTQYF. In DNA, the CDR3 is TGTGCCAGCAGCTTAGAACCGGGCGGACCCAGCACAGATACGCAGTATTTT.

V is TRBV18 and J is TRBJ2-5; D might be TRBD1 (6 bases). Trimming shortened V by 0 bases and J by 6 bases, and 11 bases separated the two germline ends. CDR1 is KGHSH, CDR2 LQKENI, per germline. This CDR3 is built from 14 residues. Here the CDR3 DNA reads TGTGCCAGCTCACCACCGGTGGGGGCAAAGACCCAGTACTTC. Translated, it gives CASSPPVGAKTQYF.

The V and J genes are TRBV19 and TRBJ2-6; D is unresolved. Germline loops: CDR1 LNHDA, CDR2 SQIVND (reference sequence). This CDR3 is built from 14 residues. V lost 7 bases and J 2 bases, leaving 9 bases between the germline ends. The CDR3 reads CASKNVAGANVLTF. The CDR3 DNA reads TGTGCCAGTAAAAACGTCGCTGGGGCCAACGTCCTGACTTTC.